The 27 T cell receptor beta chains given below trace back to one sample, sequenced in a study of persistence of HIV-infected CD4 T cells. The stimulus was an HIV-1 Gag 15-mer peptide pool, about 1.1 ug/peptide/mL. Sorted nonresponding memory CD4+ T cells were CD40L-negative, CD69-negative, CD45RO-high. No cognate antigen is known for these TCRs. This was the immunoSEQ version 4 assay in survey mode. Only in-frame clones appear in the TCRdb table, and some are missing; sequencing was by immunoSEQ multiplex PCR. The sample has around 60,000 clones; 65% to 80% are singletons. The sample in question was CD4+ T cells sorted from PBMCs after approximately 19-hour stimulation, obtained from a patient who received antiretroviral therapy. These receptors originate from an adult man with HIV who was CMV-seropositive.

V gene TRBV29-1 combines with J gene TRBJ2-2; D possibly corresponds to TRBD2 (7 bases). Germline CDR1 is SQVTM and CDR2 is ANQGSEA. V was cut by 6 bases and J by 0 bases, with 14 bases left in between. The CDR3 has 15 amino acids. DNA for the CDR3: TGCAGCGTCACGGGGAGGGGGGCGAACACCGGGGAGCTGTTTTTT. Translated, it gives CSVTGRGANTGELFF.

This clone showed up just a few times. The chain employs TRBV7-9 and TRBJ1-6; 7 bases match TRBD1. After removal of 2 bases from V and 5 bases from J, the junction contained 6 bases not matched to a gene. In germline, CDR1 is SEHNR, CDR2 FQNEAQ (reference sequence). There are 16 residues in the CDR3. The CDR3 bases are TGTGCCAGCAGCTTAACGAGACAGGGTGATAATTCACCCCTCCACTTT. Translated, it gives CASSLTRQGDNSPLHF. Combining the CDR3 with reference TRBV7-9 and TRBJ1-6 gives the whole variable domain DTGVSQNPRHKITKRGQNVTFRCDPISEHNRLYWYRQTLGQGPEFLTYFQNEAQLEKSRLLSDRFSAERPKGSFSTLEIQRTEQGDSAMYLCASSLTRQGDNSPLHFGNGTRLTVT.

This clone showed up just once. CDR3 loop: CASSRGTAARGEQYF. CDR3 in DNA: TGTGCCAGCAGCCGCGGGACAGCCGCTCGGGGCGAGCAGTACTTC. V usage is TRBV5-6 and J usage is TRBJ2-7; tentatively, D is TRBD1 (7 bases). The ends were cut back, 4 bases at V and 6 bases at J, with 20 bases in the middle. The CDR3 length is 15 residues. Germline V gene data show CDR1 as SGHDT and CDR2 as YYEEEE.

This clone appeared once. V gene TRBV7-9 combines with J gene TRBJ1-2; D gene uncertain. Germline V gene data show CDR1 as SEHNR and CDR2 as FQNEAQ (reference sequence). This CDR3 has 14 residues. V was shortened by 5 bases and J by 4 bases, with 14 bases between the two germline ends. Here the CDR3 DNA reads TGTGCCAGCAGCCGAGACCGGGTTCTCTATGGCTACACCTTC. The encoded protein is CASSRDRVLYGYTF. Supplemented by reference TRBV7-9 and TRBJ1-2, the full variable domain reads DTGVSQNPRHKITKRGQNVTFRCDPISEHNRLYWYRQTLGQGPEFLTYFQNEAQLEKSRLLSDRFSAERPKGSFSTLEIQRTEQGDSAMYLCASSRDRVLYGYTFGSGTRLTVV.

The chain joins TRBV28 to TRBJ1-4; D is ambiguous. The CDR3 totals 15 residues. Germline CDR1 and CDR2: MDHEN and SYDVKM. V was shortened by 6 bases and J by 8 bases, with 19 bases between the two germline ends. The CDR3, as DNA: TGTGCCAGCAGCCCCGTAATGGGGATTAGGGAAAAACTGTTTTTT. The encoded protein is CASSPVMGIREKLFF.

The chain couples TRBV2 to TRBJ1-1; no clear D gene. This CDR3 has 13 amino acids. The germline V gene encodes CDR1 SNHLY and CDR2 FYNNEI. The germline V and J ends were trimmed by 5 bases and 1 base, with 8 bases remaining between them. The CDR3 sequence is CASSRTANTEAFF. The CDR3 DNA follows: TGTGCCAGCAGTAGGACGGCGAACACTGAAGCTTTCTTT.

The rearrangement joins TRBV27 to TRBJ1-6, with no clear D. Germline CDR1 MNHEY, CDR2 SMNVEV (reference sequence). CDR3 length: 14 residues. Trimming stripped 2 bases from V and 2 bases from J, with 4 bases between. The CDR3 DNA sequence: TGTGCCAGCAGTTTAGAGGCCTATAATTCACCCCTCCACTTT. Its translation: CASSLEAYNSPLHF.

This sequence joins TRBV11-2 and TRBJ1-2; D ambiguous. The CDR3 sequence is 12 residues long. The germline V and J ends were trimmed by 0 bases and 8 bases, with 7 bases remaining between them. The germline CDR1 and CDR2 sequences are SGHAT and FQNNGV. CDR3 DNA sequence: TGTGCCAGCAGCTTAGAAGGGAGAGGCTACACCTTC. As protein: CASSLEGRGYTF.

The genes are TRBV5-1 and TRBJ1-1, with no clear D. V lost 1 base and J 2 bases, leaving 12 bases between the germline ends. The CDR3 spans 15 residues. Germline V gives CDR1 SGHRS, CDR2 YFSETQ. The CDR3 spells CASSLTSNSNTEAFF. The CDR3 DNA reads as TGCGCCAGCAGCTTGACGTCGAACAGTAACACTGAAGCTTTCTTT.

V is TRBV7-2 and J is TRBJ1-4, with 8 bases fitting TRBD1. J gave up 7 bases and V 3 bases, and 7 bases lay outside the gene matches. The germline V gene encodes CDR1 SGHTA and CDR2 FQGNSA. This CDR3 region has 15 residues. This CDR3 is CASSFAQGAGEKLFF. As DNA, the CDR3 is TGTGCCAGCAGCTTTGCCCAGGGGGCGGGTGAAAAACTGTTTTTT.

The J gene is TRBJ1-1, the V gene TRBV28; 10 bases line up with TRBD1. V shed 6 bases, J shed 4 bases, and the junction held 11 bases outside the gene matches. Germline V gives CDR1 MDHEN, CDR2 SYDVKM. The CDR3 loop spans 16 amino acids. CDR3 protein: CASSPWGQGRSTEAFF. DNA for the CDR3: TGTGCCAGCAGCCCTTGGGGACAGGGGAGAAGCACTGAAGCTTTCTTT.

CDR3 in DNA: TGTGCCAGCTCACCCGCAGGGAACACTGAAGCTTTCTTT. It translates to CASSPAGNTEAFF. The chain has TRBV18 and TRBJ1-1; D gene unclear. CDR1 is KGHSH and CDR2 is LQKENI in the germline V gene. The CDR3 contains 13 residues. V lost 3 bases, J lost 1 base, and 6 bases lay in between. Looking up the rest from reference TRBV18 and TRBJ1-1 gives the full variable domain: NAGVMQNPRHLVRRRGQEARLRCSPMKGHSHVYWYRQLPEEGLKFMVYLQKENIIDESGMPKERFSAEFPKEGPSILRIQQVVRGDSAAYFCASSPAGNTEAFFGQGTRLTVV.

CDR3 sequence (DNA): TGCAGCGTTGGTGAATTCGTGTATCTGGGCTACACCTTC. This gives the protein CSVGEFVYLGYTF. This chain connects TRBV29-1 to TRBJ1-2; D gene uncertain. This CDR3 is built from 13 residues. Trimming cost V 4 bases and J 8 bases, with 17 bases left between them. Germline CDR1 SQVTM, CDR2 ANQGSEA.

This clone has only a few counts. This rearrangement joins TRBV3-1 (or the pseudogene TRBV3-2) to TRBJ1-1, with a tentative D call TRBD1 (5 bases). In germline, CDR1 is LGHDT, CDR2 YNNKEL (reference sequence). V was shortened by 1 base and J by 4 bases, with 10 bases between the two germline ends. There are 14 residues in the CDR3. CDR3 in DNA: TGTGCCAGCAGCCAAGCAGGGTATAGCACTGAAGCTTTCTTT. It yields the protein CASSQAGYSTEAFF.

This clone was seen a handful of times. The chain couples TRBV5-1 to TRBJ2-7; 10 positions match TRBD1. The CDR3 loop spans 14 amino acids. Germline CDR1 SGHRS, CDR2 YFSETQ. The V segment lost 0 bases and the J segment 4 bases; nucleotides outside the gene matches: 1. CDR3 coding DNA: TGCGCCAGCAGCTTGGCGGACAGGGGGTACGAGCAGTACTTC. This translates into CASSLADRGYEQYF.

The chain couples TRBV7-9 to TRBJ2-2; D is undetermined. Trimming pared 2 bases from V and 1 base from J, leaving 11 bases between. Per the germline V gene, CDR1 is SEHNR and CDR2 is FQNEAQ (reference sequence). CDR3 length: 16 residues. CDR3 sequence: CASSLRVPLNTGELFF. CDR3 DNA: TGTGCCAGCAGCTTAAGGGTCCCTCTGAACACCGGGGAGCTGTTTTTT.

The CDR3 DNA sequence: TGCGCCAGCAGCGACCTGGGGGGGCGGACAGATACGCAGTATTTT. Its translation is CASSDLGGRTDTQYF. The J gene is TRBJ2-3, the V gene TRBV10-2; possibly TRBD2 for D (7 bases). The length of the CDR3 is 15 residues. The germline CDR1 and CDR2 sequences are WSHSY and SAAADI. The V and J ends lost 6 bases and 3 bases respectively, with 16 bases between them.

This clone was counted only a few times. V usage is TRBV21-1 and J usage is TRBJ1-5. TRBV21-1 is an annotated pseudogene. The length of the CDR3 is 18 residues. The CDR3 DNA reads TGTGCCAGCAGCAGACGGGAGGCTAAGGGGAAGACCTATCAGCCCCAGCATTTT. Translating it yields CASSRREAKGKTYQPQHF.

The chain combines TRBV4-2 with TRBJ2-2, with 8 nucleotides matching TRBD1. Per germline, CDR1 LGHNA and CDR2 YNFKEQ. The CDR3 is 17 amino acids. The V gene end was trimmed by 1 base and the J gene end by 4 bases; junction bases not matched to a gene: 8. The CDR3 loop reads CASSQGLTGEGTGELFF. In DNA form, the CDR3 reads TGTGCCAGCAGCCAAGGGCTGACAGGGGAAGGCACCGGGGAGCTGTTTTTT.

In its sample, this clone was seen a few times. The genes are TRBV5-5 and TRBJ2-2, with a tentative D call TRBD1 (5 bases). CDR1 and CDR2 (germline): SGHKS, YYEKEE (reference sequence). The germline V and J ends were trimmed by 2 bases and 4 bases, with 15 bases remaining between them. The length of the CDR3 is 16 residues. CDR3 sequence: CASSFAQGRGTGELFF. CDR3 in DNA: TGTGCCAGCAGCTTCGCTCAGGGAAGGGGCACCGGGGAGCTGTTTTTT.

The rearrangement uses TRBV19 and TRBJ2-6; no definite D call. This CDR3 spans 15 amino acids. Germline-derived CDR1 and CDR2 are LNHDA and SQIVND (reference sequence). The V end was cut by 0 bases, the J end by 0 bases, with 3 bases between. DNA for the CDR3: TGTGCCAGTAGTATAGAGGTCTCTGGGGCCAACGTCCTGACTTTC. This codes for CASSIEVSGANVLTF.

J is TRBJ1-1 and V is TRBV19; TRBD1 is a possible D gene (5 bases). This CDR3 contains 13 residues. V was cut by 6 bases and J by 4 bases, with 12 bases left in between. Germline assignment: CDR1 LNHDA and CDR2 SQIVND (reference sequence). For the CDR3, the DNA is TGTGCCAGTAGCGCCGGGAGGGGCACTGAAGCTTTCTTT. Translated: CASSAGRGTEAFF.

The chain couples TRBV5-1 to TRBJ1-3; D might be TRBD1 (6 bases). Germline V gene lookup returns CDR1 SGHRS and CDR2 YFSETQ. The CDR3 extends over 17 amino acids. V was pared by 0 bases and J by 1 base, with 14 bases between. In DNA form, the CDR3 reads TGCGCCAGCAGCTTGGACGACGGGGGCAGGTCTGGAAACACCATATATTTT. This translates into CASSLDDGGRSGNTIYF.

This chain connects TRBV6-5 to TRBJ2-2; D perhaps matches TRBD1 (6 bases). The CDR3 covers 13 residues. V lost 6 bases and J lost 5, with 10 bases in between. CDR1 and CDR2 from the germline V gene are MNHEY and SVGAGI. CDR3 DNA: TGTGCCAGCAGACGGACAGAAACCGGGGAGCTGTTTTTT. This encodes CASRRTETGELFF.

Note on this clone: The same CDR3 arises from other DNA sequences in this sample as well. V and J are TRBV20-1 and TRBJ1-1; D call uncertain. V lost 6 bases and J lost 6, with 8 bases in between. The CDR3 runs 10 residues. In germline, CDR1 is DFQATT, CDR2 SNEGSKA (reference sequence). The chain's CDR3 is CSASRAEAFF. The CDR3 DNA sequence: TGCAGTGCCTCACGTGCTGAAGCTTTCTTT.

The chain carries TRBV6-5 and TRBJ1-2; maybe TRBD1 (5 bases). Deletions cut 3 bases from V and 3 bases from J, with 14 bases between. Germline CDR1 MNHEY, CDR2 SVGAGI. The CDR3 has 15 amino acids. The CDR3 loop is CASSYTSGSYYGYTF. CDR3 sequence (DNA): TGTGCCAGCAGTTATACTTCAGGGTCCTACTATGGCTACACCTTC.

J is TRBJ1-5 and V is TRBV4-1; D not certain. The CDR3 length is 17 residues. CDR1 is MGHRA and CDR2 is YSYEKL in the germline V gene. V lost 1 base, J lost 0 bases, and 13 bases lay in between. Written as DNA, the CDR3 is TGCGCCAGCAGCCAAGGGCCCCAACTCAATAGCAATCAGCCCCAGCATTTT. Amino acid sequence: CASSQGPQLNSNQPQHF.